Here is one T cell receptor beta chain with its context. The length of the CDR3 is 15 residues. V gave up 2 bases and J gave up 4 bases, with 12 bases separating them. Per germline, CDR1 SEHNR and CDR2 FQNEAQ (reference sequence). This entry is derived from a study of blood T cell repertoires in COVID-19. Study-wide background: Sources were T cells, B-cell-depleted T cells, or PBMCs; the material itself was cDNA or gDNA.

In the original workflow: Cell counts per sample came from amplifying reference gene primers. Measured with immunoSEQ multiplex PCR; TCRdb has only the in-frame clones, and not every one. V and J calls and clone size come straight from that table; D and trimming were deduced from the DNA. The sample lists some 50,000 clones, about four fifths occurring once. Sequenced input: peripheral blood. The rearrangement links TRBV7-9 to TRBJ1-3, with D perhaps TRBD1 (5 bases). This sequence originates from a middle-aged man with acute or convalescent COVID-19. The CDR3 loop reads CASSLTGSWGNTIYF. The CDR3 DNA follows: TGTGCCAGCAGCTTAACAGGTTCCTGGGGAAACACCATATATTTT.